This T cell receptor beta chain was obtained from a study of T-cell reconstitution after alpha-beta-depleted transplantation in children. Preparation of the TCRbeta library used unique molecular identifiers. From the PCR reads, TCRdb called clonotypes with MiXCR, one entry per CDR3 protein. The table lists roughly 500,000 distinct CDR3 sequences, under 15% of them singletons, with more than 5.5% in the top ten. This clonotype was seen more than once but under ten times. This TCR derives from a human donor who donated a stem cell graft to a child with combined immunodeficiency. The input for sequencing was PBMCs from the stem cell graft donor, taken from the stem cell graft.

The CDR3 region is CASSEWGQPNQPQHF. The CDR3 DNA reads TGTGCCAGCAGTGAATGGGGACAGCCTAATCAGCCCCAGCATTTT. The genes are TRBV25-1 and TRBJ1-5; 7 bases map to TRBD1. Looked up from germline, CDR1 is MGHDK and CDR2 is SYGVNS. Trimming at V came to 1 base and at J to 4 bases, leaving 4 bases not matched to a gene. The CDR3 extends over 15 amino acids. Looking up the rest from reference TRBV25-1 and TRBJ1-5 gives the full variable domain: EADIYQTPRYLVIGTGKKITLECSQTMGHDKMYWYQQDPGMELHLIHYSYGVNSTEKGDLSSESTVSRIRTEHFPLTLESARPSHTSQYLCASSEWGQPNQPQHFGDGTRLSIL.